These T cell receptor beta chains were read from a single sample in a study of blood T cell repertoires in COVID-19. The method was immunoSEQ multiplex PCR; TCRdb's version includes in-frame clones alone and lacks a portion of them. This sample has about 270,000 clones; roughly 88% occur once, and the top ten carry around 1%. The sequenced sample consisted of PBMCs or T cells enriched from blood (not recorded which). These receptors all come from a woman aged 25 to 39 who had recovered from COVID-19. CDR3s include the opening cysteine and the closing phenylalanine or tryptophan. A D gene is named only where the DNA matches it firmly. Size values are once, few and many counts, or a class for expanded clones, and some rows have none.

TRBV28,TRBD1,-,TRBJ1-1,TGTGCCAGCAGTTTAATTCTCAGGGGGACTGAAGCTTTCTTT,CASSLILRGTEAFF
TRBV29-1,-,-,TRBJ2-3,TGCAGCGGGGGGCTAGCGCCGGAGCAGTATTTT,CSGGLAPEQYF
TRBV6-4,-,-,TRBJ1-4,TGTGCCAGCACCATTGGGCAGGGTCTTGAAAAACTGTTTTTT,CASTIGQGLEKLFF
TRBV2,TRBD1,few,TRBJ1-2,TGTGCCAGCACCCGGACAGGCGATGGCTACACCTTC,CASTRTGDGYTF
TRBV30,TRBD1,-,TRBJ2-7,TGTGCCTGGAGTGACCCGGGACAGGGTTTTCCAAGAACTTACGAGCAGTACTTC,CAWSDPGQGFPRTYEQYF
TRBV7-9,TRBD2,-,TRBJ2-5,TGTGCCAGCAGCTTAGGGGAAGGTAGCGGGAGCCAAGAGACCCAGTACTTC,CASSLGEGSGSQETQYF
TRBV19,TRBD1,few,TRBJ1-2,TGTGCCAGTAGTATAGGACAGGGGCTCTATGGCTACACCTTC,CASSIGQGLYGYTF
TRBV5-1,TRBD1,-,TRBJ1-3,TGCGCCAGCAGCCAGGGACAGCTTATGGGAAACACCATATATTTT,CASSQGQLMGNTIYF
TRBV5-1,TRBD2,-,TRBJ2-7,TGCGCCAGCAGCTTGGGGCTAGCGGGTACCTACGAGCAGTACTTC,CASSLGLAGTYEQYF
TRBV28,-,few,TRBJ1-4,TGTGCCAGCAGTTTGAGGGAGCTCCTTAATGAAAAACTGTTTTTT,CASSLRELLNEKLFF
TRBV7-9,TRBD1,-,TRBJ1-2,TGTGCCAGCAGCTTAGCGGGGACAGACGTTTATGGCTACACCTTC,CASSLAGTDVYGYTF
TRBV9,TRBD1,-,TRBJ1-1,TGTGCCAGCAGCCCGAGCCCGACAGGGGACACTGAAGCTTTCTTT,CASSPSPTGDTEAFF
TRBV7-2,TRBD2,-,TRBJ2-3,TGTGCCAGCAGCTTAGCCGAAGGACTAGCGGGGGCAGATACGCAGTATTTT,CASSLAEGLAGADTQYF
TRBV13,TRBD1,-,TRBJ1-2,TGTGCCAGCAGCAGCGACAGGGGAAACTATGGCTACACCTTC,CASSSDRGNYGYTF
TRBV7-9,-,few,TRBJ2-7,TGTGCCAGCAGCTCTAGCGCTTCCTACGAGCAGTACTTC,CASSSSASYEQYF
TRBV28,-,-,TRBJ2-1,TGTGCCAGCATCCGACATCCCTCCCGGGAAAATGAGCAGTTCTTC,CASIRHPSRENEQFF
TRBV19,-,-,TRBJ2-1,TGTGCCAGTAGCCCTAGCGTTAGACCTTCCAATGAGCAGTTCTTC,CASSPSVRPSNEQFF
TRBV12-3/TRBV12-4,-,once,TRBJ1-2,TGTGCCAGCAGTTTAGGCAGGGTTGATGGCTACACCTTC,CASSLGRVDGYTF
TRBV10-3,-,-,TRBJ1-1,TGTGCCATCAGTCCGGGCAGGGGGAACACTGAAGCTTTCTTT,CAISPGRGNTEAFF
TRBV29-1,TRBD2,once,TRBJ2-1,TGCAGCGTTGCCTCACTAGCGGGAGGGTTCAATGAGCAGTTCTTC,CSVASLAGGFNEQFF
TRBV4-1,-,-,TRBJ1-1,TGCGCCAGCAGCCAAGCACAGAGAGACATGAACACTGAAGCTTTCTTT,CASSQAQRDMNTEAFF
TRBV7-2,-,-,TRBJ2-5,TGTGCCAGCAGCTTGTGGAGACAAGAGACCCAGTACTTC,CASSLWRQETQYF
TRBV11-3,-,-,TRBJ2-2,TGTGCCAGCAGCTGGGGAAGGGGCTCCGGGGAGCTGTTTTTT,CASSWGRGSGELFF